The rows below give T cell receptor beta chains drawn from one sample of a study of T cell responses to AZD1222 COVID-19 vaccine. Method: immunoSEQ multiplex PCR; TCRdb's copy keeps in-frame clones and lacks some. In the table there are approximately 150,000 clones, 94% of which are singletons. The input for sequencing was peripheral blood, taken 28 days after the second AZD1222 dose. Receptors originate from an adult who received the AZD1222 COVID-19 vaccine. Each CDR3 is given with its conserved first and last residue. A D gene is named only where the DNA matches it firmly. Rows give clone size only sometimes, using once, few, many, or a class for an expanded clone.

D	J	size	V	DNA	CDR3
TRBD1	TRBJ1-4	.	TRBV19	TGTGCCAGTAGTATTAGACCGGGACAGGGAGGTGAAAAACTGTTTTTT	CASSIRPGQGGEKLFF
.	TRBJ1-1	.	TRBV5-1	TGCGCCAGCAGCTTTTCTGGGGGGTCCACTGAAGCTTTCTTT	CASSFSGGSTEAFF
TRBD1	TRBJ1-1	.	TRBV7-3	TGTGCCAGCAGCTTCCTCGGGACAGATGAAGCTTTCTTT	CASSFLGTDEAFF
.	TRBJ1-1	once	TRBV19	TGTGCCAGTAACAAGAGGACAGATGGGACTGAAGCTTTCTTT	CASNKRTDGTEAFF
TRBD2	TRBJ2-1	.	TRBV9	TGTGCCAGCAGCGTAGGGAGCGGGAGTGATGAGCAGTTCTTC	CASSVGSGSDEQFF
TRBD1	TRBJ2-1	.	TRBV11-3	TGTGCCAGCAGCCCCCGGGACAGTTCCTACAATGAGCAGTTCTTC	CASSPRDSSYNEQFF
TRBD1	TRBJ2-2	.	TRBV10-2	TGCGCCAGCCCAGGACAGGGCGAGGGGGAGCTGTTTTTT	CASPGQGEGELFF
TRBD1	TRBJ2-3	.	TRBV11-2	TGTGCCAGCAGCTCGCGACAGGGGGCTATAGATACGCAGTATTTT	CASSSRQGAIDTQYF
.	TRBJ2-7	.	TRBV6-5	TGTGCCAGCAGTTACGGGGGCCAAGGGCGGCAGTACTTC	CASSYGGQGRQYF
.	TRBJ2-5	few	TRBV3-1/TRBV3-2	TGTGCCAGCAGCCAATTAGTAGGCCAGGAGACCCAGTACTTC	CASSQLVGQETQYF
.	TRBJ1-2	.	TRBV21-1	TGTGCCAGCAGCCCTCTGGAGGACAGGGCACATGGCTACACCTTC	CASSPLEDRAHGYTF
.	TRBJ2-2	once	TRBV29-1	TGCAGCGTTGAAGATTTTGCGGGGGCCGGGGCCGGGGAGCTGTTTTTT	CSVEDFAGAGAGELFF
.	TRBJ1-2	.	TRBV12-3/TRBV12-4	TGTGCCAGCGGGGGTGGTGGCTACACCTTC	CASGGGGYTF
TRBD2	TRBJ2-3	.	TRBV7-9	TGTGCCAGCAGCCTACTAGCGGGAGGGTGGGATACGCAGTATTTT	CASSLLAGGWDTQYF
.	TRBJ1-2	.	TRBV27	TGTGCCAGCAGGGCAGGTGCCCATGGCTACACCTTC	CASRAGAHGYTF
.	TRBJ2-3	.	TRBV29-1	TGCAGCGTTGAAGAGGGGATCGCCTCTGCAGATACGCAGTATTTT	CSVEEGIASADTQYF
TRBD1	TRBJ1-4	once	TRBV5-8	TGTGCCAGCAGCCCAGGACAGGCAACTAATGAAAAACTGTTTTTT	CASSPGQATNEKLFF
.	TRBJ2-1	.	TRBV19	TGTGCCAGTAGTATAGACGGGAGCTCCTACAATGAGCAGTTCTTC	CASSIDGSSYNEQFF
.	TRBJ2-1	.	TRBV30	TGTGCCTGGAGTGTACGGAGTTCAGGGGGGAATGAGCAGTTCTTC	CAWSVRSSGGNEQFF
.	TRBJ1-4	.	TRBV5-6	TGTGCCAGCAGCGCGGGACGGACAAATGAAAAACTGTTTTTT	CASSAGRTNEKLFF
TRBD1	TRBJ2-3	.	TRBV7-3	TGTGCCAGCAGCTCCACTCCTAGACAGGGTGTGGATACGCAGTATTTT	CASSSTPRQGVDTQYF
.	TRBJ1-4	.	TRBV19	TGTGCCAGTAGTACCCTGAGCCAGGGTGGTGAAAAACTGTTTTTT	CASSTLSQGGEKLFF
.	TRBJ2-2	.	TRBV5-1	TGCGCCAGCAGCTTGGTAGTTGGGCAGGGGACGGCCGGGGAGCTGTTTTTT	CASSLVVGQGTAGELFF